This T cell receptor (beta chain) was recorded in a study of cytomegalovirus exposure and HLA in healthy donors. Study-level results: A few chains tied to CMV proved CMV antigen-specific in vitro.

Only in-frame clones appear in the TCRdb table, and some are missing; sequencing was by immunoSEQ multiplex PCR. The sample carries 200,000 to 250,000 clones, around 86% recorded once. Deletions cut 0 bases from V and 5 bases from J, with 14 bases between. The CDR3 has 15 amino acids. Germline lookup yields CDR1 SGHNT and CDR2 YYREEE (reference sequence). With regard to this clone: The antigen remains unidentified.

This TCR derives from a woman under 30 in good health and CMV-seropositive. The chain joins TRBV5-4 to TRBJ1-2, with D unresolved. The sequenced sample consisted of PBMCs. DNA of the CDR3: TGTGCCAGCAGCTTGGTAGCCGGGGTTGGGTATGGCTACACCTTC. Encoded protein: CASSLVAGVGYGYTF.